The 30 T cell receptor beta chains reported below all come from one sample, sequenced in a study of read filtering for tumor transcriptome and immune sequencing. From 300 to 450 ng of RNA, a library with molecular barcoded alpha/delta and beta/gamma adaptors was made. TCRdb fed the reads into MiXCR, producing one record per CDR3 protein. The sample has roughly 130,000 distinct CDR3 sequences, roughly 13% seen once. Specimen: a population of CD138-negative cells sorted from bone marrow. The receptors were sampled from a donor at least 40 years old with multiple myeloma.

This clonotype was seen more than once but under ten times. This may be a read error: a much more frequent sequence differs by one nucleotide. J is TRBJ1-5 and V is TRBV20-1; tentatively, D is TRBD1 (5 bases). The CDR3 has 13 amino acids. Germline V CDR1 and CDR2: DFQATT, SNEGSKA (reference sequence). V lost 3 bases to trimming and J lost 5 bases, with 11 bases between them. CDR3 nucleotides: TGCAGTGCTAGTGCCTGGGGCGATCAGCCCCAGCATTTT. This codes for CSASAWGDQPQHF.

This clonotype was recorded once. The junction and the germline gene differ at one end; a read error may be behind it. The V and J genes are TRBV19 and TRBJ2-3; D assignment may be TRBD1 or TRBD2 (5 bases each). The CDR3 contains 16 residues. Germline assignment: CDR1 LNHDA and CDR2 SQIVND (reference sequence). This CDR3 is CASSIRRDGSIDTPYF. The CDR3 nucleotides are TGTGCCAGTAGTATCCGCCGGGACGGAAGCATAGATACGCCGTATTTT.

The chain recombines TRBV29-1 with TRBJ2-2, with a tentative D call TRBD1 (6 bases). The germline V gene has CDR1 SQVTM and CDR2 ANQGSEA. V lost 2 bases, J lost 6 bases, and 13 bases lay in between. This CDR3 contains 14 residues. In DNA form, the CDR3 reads TGCAGCGTTGAAAACAGGGAGAGGTCCGGGGAGCTGTTTTTT. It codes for CSVENRERSGELFF.

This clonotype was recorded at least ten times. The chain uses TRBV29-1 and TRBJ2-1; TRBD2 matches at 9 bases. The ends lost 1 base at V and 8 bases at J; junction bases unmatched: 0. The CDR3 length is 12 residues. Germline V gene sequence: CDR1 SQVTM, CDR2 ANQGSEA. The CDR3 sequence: CSVEGLADEQFF. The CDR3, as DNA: TGCAGCGTTGAAGGACTAGCGGATGAGCAGTTCTTC.

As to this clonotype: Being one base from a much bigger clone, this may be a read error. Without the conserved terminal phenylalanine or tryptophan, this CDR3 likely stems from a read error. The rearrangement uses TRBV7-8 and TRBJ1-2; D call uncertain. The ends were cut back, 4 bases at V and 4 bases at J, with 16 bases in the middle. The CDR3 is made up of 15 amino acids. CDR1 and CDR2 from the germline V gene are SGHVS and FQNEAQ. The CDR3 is CASSYQRSPGYGYTS. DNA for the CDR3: TGTGCCAGCAGCTACCAGCGGAGCCCTGGCTATGGCTACACCTCC.

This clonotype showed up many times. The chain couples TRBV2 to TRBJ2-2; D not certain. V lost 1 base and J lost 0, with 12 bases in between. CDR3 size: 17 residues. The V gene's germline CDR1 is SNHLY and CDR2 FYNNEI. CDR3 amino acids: CASSEERNSPNTGELFF. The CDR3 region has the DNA TGTGCCAGCAGTGAAGAAAGGAATTCACCGAACACCGGGGAGCTGTTTTTT.

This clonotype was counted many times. CDR3: CASSLALPESYEQYF. The CDR3 bases are TGTGCCAGCAGCTTAGCATTGCCTGAGTCCTACGAGCAGTACTTC. The chain uses TRBV11-2 and TRBJ2-7; D unclear. The CDR3 has 15 residues. CDR1 and CDR2 from the germline V gene are SGHAT and FQNNGV. The ends were cut back, 1 base at V and 1 base at J, with 11 bases in the middle.

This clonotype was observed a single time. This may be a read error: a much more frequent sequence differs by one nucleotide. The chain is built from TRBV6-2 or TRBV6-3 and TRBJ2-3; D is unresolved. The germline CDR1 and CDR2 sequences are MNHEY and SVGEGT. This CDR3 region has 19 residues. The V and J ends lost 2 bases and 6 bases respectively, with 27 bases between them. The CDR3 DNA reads TGTGCCAGCAGTTACCCAACCCGAGGTCAAGCTGGAAGTACCGATACGCAGTATTTT. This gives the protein CASSYPTRGQAGSTDTQYF.

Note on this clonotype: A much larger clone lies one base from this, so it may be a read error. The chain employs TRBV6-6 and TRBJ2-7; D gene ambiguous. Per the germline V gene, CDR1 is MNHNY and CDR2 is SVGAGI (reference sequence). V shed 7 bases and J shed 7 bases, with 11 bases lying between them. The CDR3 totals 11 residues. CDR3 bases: TGTGCCAGCAATTTCGAAAGGGAGCAGTACTTC. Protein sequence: CASNFEREQYF.

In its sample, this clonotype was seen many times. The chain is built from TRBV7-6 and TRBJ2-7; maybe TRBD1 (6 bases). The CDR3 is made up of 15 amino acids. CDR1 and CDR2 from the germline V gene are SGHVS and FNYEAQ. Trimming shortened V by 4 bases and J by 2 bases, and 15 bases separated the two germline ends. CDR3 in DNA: TGTGCCAGCAGCTATGCCCAGGGGCTGACCTACGAGCAGTACTTC. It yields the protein CASSYAQGLTYEQYF.

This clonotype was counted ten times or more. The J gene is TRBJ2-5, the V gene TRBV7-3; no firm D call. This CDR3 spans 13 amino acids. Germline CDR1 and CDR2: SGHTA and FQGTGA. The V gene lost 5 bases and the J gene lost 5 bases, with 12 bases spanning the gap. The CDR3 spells CASSPSRRETQYF. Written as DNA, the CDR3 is TGTGCCAGCAGCCCATCGCGACGGGAGACCCAGTACTTC.

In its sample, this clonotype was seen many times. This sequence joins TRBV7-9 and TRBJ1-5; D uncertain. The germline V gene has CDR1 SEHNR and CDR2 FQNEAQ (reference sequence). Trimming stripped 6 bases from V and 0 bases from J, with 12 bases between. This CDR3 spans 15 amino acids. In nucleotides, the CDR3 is TGTGCCAGCAGTCCTGGGTGGGGTAGCAATCAGCCCCAGCATTTT. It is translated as CASSPGWGSNQPQHF.

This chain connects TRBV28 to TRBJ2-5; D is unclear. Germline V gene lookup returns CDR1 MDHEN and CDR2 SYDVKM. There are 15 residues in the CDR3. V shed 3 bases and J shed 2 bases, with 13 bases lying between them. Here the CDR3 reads CASSFPLRQQETQYF. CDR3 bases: TGTGCCAGCAGTTTTCCTCTGAGGCAACAAGAGACCCAGTACTTC. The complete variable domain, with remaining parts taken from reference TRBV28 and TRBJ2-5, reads DVKVTQSSRYLVKRTGEKVFLECVQDMDHENMFWYRQDPGLGLRLIYFSYDVKMKEKGDIPEGYSVSREKKERFSLILESASTNQTSMYLCASSFPLRQQETQYFGPGTRLLVL.

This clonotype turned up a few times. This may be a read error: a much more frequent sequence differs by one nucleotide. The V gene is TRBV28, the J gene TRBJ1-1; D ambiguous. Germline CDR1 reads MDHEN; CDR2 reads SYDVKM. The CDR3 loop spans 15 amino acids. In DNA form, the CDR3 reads TGTGTCAGCAGTTCGGTGACTTCGATGGAAACTGAAGCTTTCTTT. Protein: CVSSSVTSMETEAFF.

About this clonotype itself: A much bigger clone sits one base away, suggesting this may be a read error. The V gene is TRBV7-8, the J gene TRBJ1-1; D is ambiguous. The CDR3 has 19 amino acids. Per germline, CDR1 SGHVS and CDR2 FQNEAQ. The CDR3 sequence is CASGLALFGEMRLNTEAFF. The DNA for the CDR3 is TGTGCCAGCGGCTTAGCTTTATTCGGGGAAATGCGTCTGAACACTGAAGCTTTCTTT.

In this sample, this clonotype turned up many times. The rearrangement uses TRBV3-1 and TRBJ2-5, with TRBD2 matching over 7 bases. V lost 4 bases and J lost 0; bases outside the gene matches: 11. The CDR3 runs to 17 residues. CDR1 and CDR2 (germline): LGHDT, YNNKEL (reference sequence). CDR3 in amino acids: CASSRRGSGWYQETQYF. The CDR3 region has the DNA TGTGCCAGCAGCCGCCGGGGTAGCGGGTGGTACCAAGAGACCCAGTACTTC.

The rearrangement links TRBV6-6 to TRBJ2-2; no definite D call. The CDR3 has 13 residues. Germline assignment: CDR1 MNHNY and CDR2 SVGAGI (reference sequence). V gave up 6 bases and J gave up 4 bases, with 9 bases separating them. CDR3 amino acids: CASSLFSTGELFF. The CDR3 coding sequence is TGTGCCAGCAGCTTGTTTAGCACCGGGGAGCTGTTTTTT.

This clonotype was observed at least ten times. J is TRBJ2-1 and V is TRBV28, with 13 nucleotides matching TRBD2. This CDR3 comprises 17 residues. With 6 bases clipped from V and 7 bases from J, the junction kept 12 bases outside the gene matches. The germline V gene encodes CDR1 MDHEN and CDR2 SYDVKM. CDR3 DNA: TGTGCCAGCAGAAAGGGACTAGCGGGATCTCTCAGTAATGAGCAGTTCTTC. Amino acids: CASRKGLAGSLSNEQFF.

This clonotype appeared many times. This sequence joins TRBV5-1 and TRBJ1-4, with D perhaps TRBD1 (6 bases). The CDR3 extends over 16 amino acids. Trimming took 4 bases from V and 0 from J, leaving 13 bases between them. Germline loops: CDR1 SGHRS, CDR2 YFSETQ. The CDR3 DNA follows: TGCGCCAGCAGCATCAGGGGTTTTGCAACTAATGAAAAACTGTTTTTT. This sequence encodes CASSIRGFATNEKLFF.

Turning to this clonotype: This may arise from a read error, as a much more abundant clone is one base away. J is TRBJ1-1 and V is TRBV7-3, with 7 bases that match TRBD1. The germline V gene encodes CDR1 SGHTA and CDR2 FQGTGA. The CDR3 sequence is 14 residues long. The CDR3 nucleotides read TGTGCCAGCAGCGCCCGGGACAGCCTCACTGACGCTTTCTTT. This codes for CASSARDSLTDAFF.

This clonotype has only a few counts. In DNA form, the CDR3 reads TGTGCCAGCAGCTTATCAGAGGGGATCACTGAAGCTTTCTTT. Translating gives CASSLSEGITEAFF. V usage is TRBV7-8 and J usage is TRBJ1-1; maybe TRBD1 (5 bases). The CDR3 totals 14 residues. CDR1 is SGHVS and CDR2 is FQNEAQ in the germline V gene. Trimming stripped 2 bases from V and 4 bases from J, with 11 bases between.

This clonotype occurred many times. The CDR3 DNA follows: TGTGCCAGCAGCCATACGTCGACAGGGAGTACTGAAGCTTTCTTT. Translating it yields CASSHTSTGSTEAFF. The chain is built from TRBV11-2 and TRBJ1-1; 7 bases align to TRBD1. J gave up 5 bases and V 5 bases, and 11 bases lay outside the gene matches. CDR1 is SGHAT, CDR2 FQNNGV, per germline. The length of the CDR3 is 15 residues.

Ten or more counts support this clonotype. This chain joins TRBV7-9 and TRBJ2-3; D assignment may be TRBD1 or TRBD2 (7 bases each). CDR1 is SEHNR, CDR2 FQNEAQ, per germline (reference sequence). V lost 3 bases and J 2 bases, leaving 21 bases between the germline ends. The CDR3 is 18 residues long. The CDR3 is CASSLPWGGGQNTDTQYF. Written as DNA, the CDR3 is TGTGCCAGCAGCTTGCCCTGGGGAGGGGGCCAAAACACAGATACGCAGTATTTT.

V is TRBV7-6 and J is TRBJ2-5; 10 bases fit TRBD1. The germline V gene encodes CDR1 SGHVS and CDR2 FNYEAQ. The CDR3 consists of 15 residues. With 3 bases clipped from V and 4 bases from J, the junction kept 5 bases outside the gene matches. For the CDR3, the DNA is TGTGCCAGCAGCTTCGGGACAGGGGAGGGAGAGACCCAGTACTTC. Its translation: CASSFGTGEGETQYF.

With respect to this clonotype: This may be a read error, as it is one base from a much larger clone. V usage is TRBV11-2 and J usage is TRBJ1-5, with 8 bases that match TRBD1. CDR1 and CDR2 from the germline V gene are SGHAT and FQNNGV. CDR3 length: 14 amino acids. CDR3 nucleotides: TGTGCCAGCAGCACCGACAGGGGAAATCAGCCCCAGCAATTT. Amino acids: CASSTDRGNQPQQF. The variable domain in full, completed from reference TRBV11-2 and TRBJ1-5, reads EAGVAQSPRYKIIEKRQSVAFWCNPISGHATLYWYQQILGQGPKLLIQFQNNGVVDDSQLPKDRFSAERLKGVDSTLKIQPAKLEDSAVYLCASSTDRGNQPQQFGDGTRLSIL.

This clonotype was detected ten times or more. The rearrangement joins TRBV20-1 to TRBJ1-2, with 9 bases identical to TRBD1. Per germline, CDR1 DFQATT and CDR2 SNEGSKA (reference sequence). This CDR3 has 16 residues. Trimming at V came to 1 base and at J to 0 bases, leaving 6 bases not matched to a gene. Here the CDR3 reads CSARGGQGPSNYGYTF. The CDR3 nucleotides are TGCAGTGCTAGAGGGGGACAGGGACCCTCTAACTATGGCTACACCTTC.

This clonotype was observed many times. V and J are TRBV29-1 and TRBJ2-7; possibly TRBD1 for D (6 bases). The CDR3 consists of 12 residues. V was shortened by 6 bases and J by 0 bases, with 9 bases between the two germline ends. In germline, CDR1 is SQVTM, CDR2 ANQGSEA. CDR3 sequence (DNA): TGCAGCGTCCGGGACAACTCCTACGAGCAGTACTTC. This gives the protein CSVRDNSYEQYF.

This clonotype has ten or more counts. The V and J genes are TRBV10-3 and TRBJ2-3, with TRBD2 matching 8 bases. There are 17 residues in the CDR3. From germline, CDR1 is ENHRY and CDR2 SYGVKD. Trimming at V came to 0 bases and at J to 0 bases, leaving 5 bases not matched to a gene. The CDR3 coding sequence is TGTGCCATCAGTGAGTCGGGACCTAGCGGGAGCACAGATACGCAGTATTTT. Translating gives CAISESGPSGSTDTQYF.

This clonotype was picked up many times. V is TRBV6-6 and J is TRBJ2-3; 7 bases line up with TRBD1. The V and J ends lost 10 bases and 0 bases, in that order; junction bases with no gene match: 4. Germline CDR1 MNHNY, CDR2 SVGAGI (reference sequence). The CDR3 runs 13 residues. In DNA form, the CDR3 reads TGTGCCACCCTGGGACAGAGCACAGATACGCAGTATTTT. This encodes CATLGQSTDTQYF.

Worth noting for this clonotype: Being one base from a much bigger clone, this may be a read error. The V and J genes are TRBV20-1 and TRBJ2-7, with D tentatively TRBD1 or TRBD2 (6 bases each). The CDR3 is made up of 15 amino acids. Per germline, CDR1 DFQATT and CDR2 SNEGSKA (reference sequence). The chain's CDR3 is CSATLPVSGAGEQCF. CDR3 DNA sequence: TGCAGTGCTACCCTGCCTGTTTCGGGGGCAGGGGAGCAGTGCTTC.